These T cell receptor beta chains were read from a single sample in a study of cytomegalovirus exposure and HLA in healthy donors. Generated by immunoSEQ multiplex PCR, the TCRdb table keeps only in-frame clones and is missing some. The table shows 200,000 to 250,000 clones, with around 81% occurring only once. The source material was PBMCs. The receptors stem from a woman in her sixties in good health and CMV-seropositive. Each CDR3 is given with its conserved first and last residue. The D gene is left open where the match is weak. Not all rows give a size; the values are once, few, many and, for expanded clones, a class.

. | 17 | TRBJ2-1 | TRBV5-1 | . | TGCGCCAGCAGCCCAGATCTCGGGGGACCCTCCTACAATGAGCAGTTCTTC | CASSPDLGGPSYNEQFF
. | 13 | TRBJ2-5 | TRBV6-1 | TRBD2 | TGTGCCAGCAGTGAAGGAGCGGGGGAGACCCAGTACTTC | CASSEGAGETQYF
few | 14 | TRBJ1-3 | TRBV5-1 | . | TGCGCCAGCAGCGTACAGGGAGATGGAAACACCATATATTTT | CASSVQGDGNTIYF
. | 13 | TRBJ1-3 | TRBV2 | . | TGTGCCAGCAGCCCCGAGACTGGAAACACCATATATTTT | CASSPETGNTIYF
. | 13 | TRBJ2-2 | TRBV11-3 | . | TGTGCCAGCAGCTTACCAAACACCGGGGAGCTGTTTTTT | CASSLPNTGELFF
. | 13 | TRBJ2-3 | TRBV4-1 | . | TGCGCCAGCAGCCCCGTGGGGGGAGATACGCAGTATTTT | CASSPVGGDTQYF
once | 15 | TRBJ1-1 | TRBV5-1 | . | TGCGCCAGCAGCTTTAGAGGTTCTCCAACGACTGAAGCTTTCTTT | CASSFRGSPTTEAFF
. | 16 | TRBJ2-7 | TRBV6-6 | TRBD2 | TGTGCCAGCAGTTACTCACTAGCGGTCGGTTCTCTCGAGCAGTACTTC | CASSYSLAVGSLEQYF
. | 15 | TRBJ2-1 | TRBV12-5 | TRBD2 | TGTGCTAGTGGTTTCGGTAGCGGGATCGTCAATGAGCAGTTCTTC | CASGFGSGIVNEQFF
. | 15 | TRBJ2-2 | TRBV28 | TRBD2 | TGTGCCAGCATTACTAGGGCTAGCGGGAGAGGGGAGCTGTTTTTT | CASITRASGRGELFF
. | 14 | TRBJ2-4 | TRBV6-5 | . | TGTGCCAGCAGTCGGGTTGGAACCAAAAACATTCAGTACTTC | CASSRVGTKNIQYF
. | 16 | TRBJ1-5 | TRBV19 | . | TGTGCCAGTAGTATAGTCGGGTCGCGGAGCAATCAGCCCCAGCATTTT | CASSIVGSRSNQPQHF
. | 14 | TRBJ2-7 | TRBV6-1 | TRBD2 | TGTGCCAGCAGGGAGGTAGCGGGAAGGTACGAGCAGTACTTC | CASREVAGRYEQYF
once | 14 | TRBJ2-7 | TRBV6-5 | TRBD2 | TGTGCCAGCAGCCGACTAGCGGAAATCTACGAGCAGTACTTC | CASSRLAEIYEQYF
. | 13 | TRBJ1-1 | TRBV11-2 | . | TGTGCCAGCGGGAACAGGGTGAACACTGAAGCTTTCTTT | CASGNRVNTEAFF
. | 13 | TRBJ2-1 | TRBV5-1 | TRBD2 | TGCGCCAGCAGCTTAGCGGGAGGTAATGAGCAGTTCTTC | CASSLAGGNEQFF
once | 14 | TRBJ2-7 | TRBV6-5 | . | TGTGCCAGCACCCTTGCCGGAGGAGCCTACGAGCAGTACTTC | CASTLAGGAYEQYF
. | 15 | TRBJ1-5 | TRBV5-1 | TRBD1 | TGCGCCAGCAGCTTGGGGGGGGACAGTCGTCAGCCCCAGCATTTT | CASSLGGDSRQPQHF
once | 15 | TRBJ2-3 | TRBV4-1 | . | TGCGCCAGCAGCCCCTTTCAGGGTATAACAGATACGCAGTATTTT | CASSPFQGITDTQYF
. | 13 | TRBJ2-1 | TRBV28 | . | TGTGCCAGCAGTTTAGAAGACAGGAATGAGCAGTTCTTC | CASSLEDRNEQFF